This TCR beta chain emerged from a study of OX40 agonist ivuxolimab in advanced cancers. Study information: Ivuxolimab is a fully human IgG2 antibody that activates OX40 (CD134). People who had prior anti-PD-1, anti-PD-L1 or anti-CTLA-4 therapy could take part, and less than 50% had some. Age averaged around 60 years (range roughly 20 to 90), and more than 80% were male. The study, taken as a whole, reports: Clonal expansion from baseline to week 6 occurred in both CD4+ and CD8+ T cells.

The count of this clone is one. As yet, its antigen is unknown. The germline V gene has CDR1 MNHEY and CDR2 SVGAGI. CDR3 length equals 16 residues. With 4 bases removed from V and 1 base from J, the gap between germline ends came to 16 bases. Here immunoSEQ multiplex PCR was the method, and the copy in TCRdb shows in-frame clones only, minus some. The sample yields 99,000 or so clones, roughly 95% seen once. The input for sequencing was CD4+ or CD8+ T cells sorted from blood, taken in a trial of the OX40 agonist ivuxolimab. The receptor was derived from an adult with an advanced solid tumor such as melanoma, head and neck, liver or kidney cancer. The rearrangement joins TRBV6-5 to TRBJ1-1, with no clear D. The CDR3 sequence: CASSSPPAGRNTEAFF. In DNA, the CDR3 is TGTGCCAGCAGTTCCCCTCCCGCCGGCAGGAACACTGAAGCTTTCTTT.